This T cell receptor beta chain was sequenced for a study of spatial heterogeneity in lung cancer. Study-level background: The donors, 60 to 80 patients with untreated early-stage non-small cell lung cancer, provided the samples. Follow-up PBMC samples were sequenced when available, at a median of approximately two years after resection.

A unique molecular identifier was carried by every single TCR cDNA molecule. Each CDR3 protein gets one entry after TCRdb re-called the 5' RACE reads with MiXCR. The top ten hold approximately 1.8% of the sample, which has roughly 70,000 distinct CDR3 sequences, approximately 8.9% seen once. Stated time point: blood at routine non-recurrence follow-up after resection. The study sequenced unsorted whole RNA from tumor, nontumor lung or frozen PBMC. Germline V gene lookup returns CDR1 SGDLS and CDR2 YYNGEE. The CDR3 extends over 16 amino acids. In its sample, this clonotype was seen a few times. At one boundary the junction diverges from the germline segment, which might be a read error.

The chain employs TRBV9 and TRBJ1-6, with TRBD1 matching 7 bases. The clonotype was recovered from a female donor with early-stage non-small cell lung cancer. This material consisted of PBMCs, taken at follow-up. The CDR3 bases are TGTGCCAGCAGCGTAGATGACAGGGTTGGAGGATCACCCCTCCATTTT. It translates to CASSVDDRVGGSPLHF.